These 10 T cell receptor beta chains originate from one sample sequenced in a study of cytomegalovirus exposure and HLA in healthy donors. The PCR used 60 Vbeta and 13 Jbeta primers. Libraries were prepared by immunoSEQ multiplex PCR; TCRdb keeps only in-frame clonotypes and omits some of them. Its table lists approximately 92,000 clones. The sequencing input was PBMCs. These receptors came from a woman under 40 in good health and CMV-seronegative.

CDR3 DNA: TGTGCCAGCAGCCTGGGTCGGGTAGGATCACCCCTCCACTTT. Protein product: CASSLGRVGSPLHF. This rearrangement joins TRBV7-6 to TRBJ1-6; D gene uncertain. Trimming pared 5 bases from V and 10 bases from J, leaving 15 bases between. The CDR3 spans 14 residues. Germline CDR1 reads SGHVS; CDR2 reads FNYEAQ.

The chain is built from TRBV27 and TRBJ2-1; no clear D. V dropped 6 bases and J dropped 4 bases, with 7 bases sitting between them. The CDR3 runs to 12 residues. Germline CDR1 reads MNHEY; CDR2 reads SMNVEV (reference sequence). This chain's CDR3 is CASSPDYNEQFF. The CDR3 DNA reads TGTGCCAGCAGCCCAGATTACAATGAGCAGTTCTTC.

The V gene is TRBV7-8, the J gene TRBJ2-7; 7 bases align to TRBD1. CDR3 length equals 15 residues. Looked up from germline, CDR1 is SGHVS and CDR2 is FQNEAQ. V lost 7 bases and J lost 3; bases outside the gene matches: 12. The CDR3 coding sequence is TGTGCCAGCACCCTTCTAAGGACAGGCCACTACGAGCAGTACTTC. Amino acids: CASTLLRTGHYEQYF.

The rearrangement uses TRBV6-5 and TRBJ1-2; 8 bases match TRBD1. Germline V CDR1 and CDR2: MNHEY, SVGAGI. This CDR3 has 13 residues. After removal of 6 bases from V and 3 bases from J, the junction contained 3 bases not matched to a gene. The CDR3 sequence: CASRMDRDYGYTF. CDR3 nucleotide sequence: TGTGCCAGCAGGATGGACAGGGACTATGGCTACACCTTC.

The chain uses TRBV30 and TRBJ2-4; D might be TRBD1 (5 bases). V was clipped by 0 bases and J by 0 bases, with 9 bases between them. This CDR3 region has 15 residues. Germline V lookup: CDR1 GTSNPN, CDR2 SVGIG (reference sequence). CDR3 region: CAWSVLGLAKNIQYF. The CDR3 nucleotides read TGTGCCTGGAGTGTACTGGGGCTAGCCAAAAACATTCAGTACTTC.

The V and J genes are TRBV6-6 and TRBJ1-6, with 9 positions matching TRBD1. This CDR3 comprises 15 residues. The germline V gene has CDR1 MNHNY and CDR2 SVGAGI (reference sequence). V trimming: 6 bases; J trimming: 9 bases; junction bases outside the gene matches: 9. CDR3 sequence (DNA): TGTGCCAGCAGCACACAGGGGGCGACGGGTTCACCCCTCCACTTT. It yields the protein CASSTQGATGSPLHF.

The chain has TRBV14 and TRBJ2-7; no definite D call. The V gene's germline CDR1 is SGHDN and CDR2 FVKESK. V lost 5 bases to trimming and J lost 1 base, with 12 bases between them. The CDR3 sequence is 14 residues long. The CDR3 loop is CASSVRPGSYEQYF. Written as DNA, the CDR3 is TGTGCCAGCAGCGTTAGACCAGGTTCCTACGAGCAGTACTTC.

The V and J genes are TRBV19 and TRBJ1-2; D not resolved. The CDR3 totals 15 residues. V dropped 4 bases and J dropped 7 bases, with 19 bases sitting between them. Germline V gene data show CDR1 as LNHDA and CDR2 as SQIVND (reference sequence). The CDR3 loop reads CASSKAPGGEFGYTF. The DNA of the CDR3 is TGTGCCAGTAGTAAGGCGCCGGGAGGAGAGTTTGGCTACACCTTC.

As concerns this clone: Different DNA sequences within this sample yield the same CDR3. This chain links TRBV19 with TRBJ2-7, with 9 bases lining up with TRBD1. The junction had 3 bases not matched to a gene; V was cut back by 3 bases and J by 3 bases. Germline V gene lookup returns CDR1 LNHDA and CDR2 SQIVND (reference sequence). The CDR3 is 14 amino acids. For the CDR3, the DNA is TGTGCCAGTAGTATTGGGACAGGGAGCTACGAGCAGTACTTC. Translating it yields CASSIGTGSYEQYF.

CDR3 DNA: TGCGCCAGCAGCGAACCGGGACTAGCGGGAGGAACCGGGGAGCTGTTTTTT. Translation: CASSEPGLAGGTGELFF. The chain uses TRBV10-1 and TRBJ2-2; 15 positions agree with TRBD2. CDR1 and CDR2 (germline): WNHNN, SYGVQD (reference sequence). V shed 6 bases and J 5 bases; nucleotides not matched to a gene: 7. This CDR3 has 17 residues.